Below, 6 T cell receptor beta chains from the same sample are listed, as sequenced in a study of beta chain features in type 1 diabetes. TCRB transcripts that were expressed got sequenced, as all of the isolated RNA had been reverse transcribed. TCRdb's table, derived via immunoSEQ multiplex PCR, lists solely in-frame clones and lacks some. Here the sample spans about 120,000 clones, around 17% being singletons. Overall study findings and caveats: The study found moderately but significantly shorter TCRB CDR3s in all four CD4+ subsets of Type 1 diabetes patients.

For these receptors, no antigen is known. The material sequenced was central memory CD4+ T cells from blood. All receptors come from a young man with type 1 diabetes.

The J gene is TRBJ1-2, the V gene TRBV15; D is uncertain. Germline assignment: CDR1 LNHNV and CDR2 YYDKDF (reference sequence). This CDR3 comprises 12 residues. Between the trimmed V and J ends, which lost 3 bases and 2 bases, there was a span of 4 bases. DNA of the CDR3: TGTGCCACCAGCAGGGACAACTATGGCTACACCTTC. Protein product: CATSRDNYGYTF.

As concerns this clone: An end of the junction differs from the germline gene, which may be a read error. The CDR3 nucleotides are TGCGCCAGCAGATTGGAGGATACGCAGTATTTT. Protein product: CASRLEDTQYF. The genes are TRBV5-1 and TRBJ2-3; D unclear. This CDR3 is built from 11 residues. Germline V lookup: CDR1 SGHRS, CDR2 YFSETQ.

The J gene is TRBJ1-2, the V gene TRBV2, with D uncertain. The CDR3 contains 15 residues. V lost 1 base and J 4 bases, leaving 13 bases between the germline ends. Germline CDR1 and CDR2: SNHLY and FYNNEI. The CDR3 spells CASSEVKQATYGYTF. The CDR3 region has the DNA TGTGCCAGCAGTGAAGTTAAGCAGGCGACCTATGGCTACACCTTC.

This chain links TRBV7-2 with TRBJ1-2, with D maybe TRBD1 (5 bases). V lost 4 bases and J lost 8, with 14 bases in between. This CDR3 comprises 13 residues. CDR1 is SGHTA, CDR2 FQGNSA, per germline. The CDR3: CASSSISGQGYTF. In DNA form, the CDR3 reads TGTGCCAGCAGCTCCATATCAGGGCAAGGCTACACCTTC. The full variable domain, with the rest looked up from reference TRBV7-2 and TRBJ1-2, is GAGVSQSPSNKVTEKGKDVELRCDPISGHTALYWYRQSLGQGLEFLIYFQGNSAPDKSGLPSDRFSAERTGGSVSTLTIQRTQQEDSAVYLCASSSISGQGYTFGSGTRLTVV.

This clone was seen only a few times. The CDR3 DNA sequence: TGTGCCTCCCAAAGACTAGCGGCACAAGAGACCCAGTACTTC. It specifies CASQRLAAQETQYF. This chain links TRBV30 with TRBJ2-5, with 9 positions matching TRBD2. Germline V gene data show CDR1 as GTSNPN and CDR2 as SVGIG (reference sequence). The ends lost 7 bases at V and 2 bases at J; junction bases unmatched: 8. The CDR3 is made up of 14 amino acids.

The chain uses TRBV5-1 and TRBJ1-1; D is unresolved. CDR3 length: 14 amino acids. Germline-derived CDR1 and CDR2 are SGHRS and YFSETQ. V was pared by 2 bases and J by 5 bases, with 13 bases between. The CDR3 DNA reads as TGCGCCAGCAGCTTTTACGGGTCGGAGACTGAAGCTTTCTTT. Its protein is CASSFYGSETEAFF.